This T cell receptor beta chain came from a study of blood T cell repertoires in COVID-19. Study at large: Whether acute or convalescent, the COVID-19 samples came from the United States, Italy and Spain. From T cells, B-cell-depleted T cells, or PBMCs came the material, which was cDNA or gDNA.

Original analysis: The assay estimated nucleated cells by amplifying reference gene primers. Clones were read by immunoSEQ multiplex PCR, and TCRdb kept only the in-frame ones, dropping some. V and J calls and clone size are copied from that table; D and trimming were computed from the DNA. The repertoire holds about 190,000 clones, with 70% to 90% as singletons. The CDR3 consists of 16 residues. Trimming removed 3 bases from V and 1 base from J; junction bases left unmatched: 9. Germline values: CDR1 KGHSH, CDR2 LQKENI. This clonotype was obtained from a woman in her 70s with active or convalescent COVID-19. The sequencing sample was made of peripheral blood. V gene TRBV18 combines with J gene TRBJ2-7, with 7 bases lining up with TRBD1. The CDR3 loop reads CASSPSPTGSSYEQYF. The CDR3 coding sequence is TGTGCCAGCTCACCTTCCCCGACAGGGAGTTCCTACGAGCAGTACTTC.